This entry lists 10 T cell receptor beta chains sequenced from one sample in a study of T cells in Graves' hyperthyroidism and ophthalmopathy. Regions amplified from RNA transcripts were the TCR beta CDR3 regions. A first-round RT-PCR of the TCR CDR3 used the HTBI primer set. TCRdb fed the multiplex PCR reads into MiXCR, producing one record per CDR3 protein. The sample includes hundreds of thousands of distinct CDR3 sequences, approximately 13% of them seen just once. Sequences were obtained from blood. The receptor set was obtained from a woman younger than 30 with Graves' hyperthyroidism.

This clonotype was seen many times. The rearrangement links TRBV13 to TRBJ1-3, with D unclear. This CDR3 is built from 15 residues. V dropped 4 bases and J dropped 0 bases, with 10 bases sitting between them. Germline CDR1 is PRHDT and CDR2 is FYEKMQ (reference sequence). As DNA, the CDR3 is TGTGCCAGCAGCTCCAGACTCAGCTCTGGAAACACCATATATTTT. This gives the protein CASSSRLSSGNTIYF.

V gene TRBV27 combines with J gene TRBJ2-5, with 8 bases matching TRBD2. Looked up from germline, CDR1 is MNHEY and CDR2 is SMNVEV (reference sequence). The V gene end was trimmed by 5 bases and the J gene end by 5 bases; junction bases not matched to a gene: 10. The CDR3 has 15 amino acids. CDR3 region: CASSPGTSGRETQYF. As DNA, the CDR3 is TGTGCCAGCAGTCCGGGGACTAGTGGAAGGGAGACCCAGTACTTC.

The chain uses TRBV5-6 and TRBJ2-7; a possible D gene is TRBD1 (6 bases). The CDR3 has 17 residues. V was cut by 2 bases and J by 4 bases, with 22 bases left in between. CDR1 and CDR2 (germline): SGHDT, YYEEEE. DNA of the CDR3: TGTGCCAGCAGCTTCTACAGGGCCTTGGCCGTAGGATACGAGCAGTACTTC. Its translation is CASSFYRALAVGYEQYF.

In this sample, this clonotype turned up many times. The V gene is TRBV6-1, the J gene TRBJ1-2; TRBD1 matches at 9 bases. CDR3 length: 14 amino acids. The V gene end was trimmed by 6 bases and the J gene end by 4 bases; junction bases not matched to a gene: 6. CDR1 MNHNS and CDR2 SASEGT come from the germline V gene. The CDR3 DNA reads TGTGCCAGCAGCCTCATGACAGGGGGCTATGGCTACACCTTC. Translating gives CASSLMTGGYGYTF.

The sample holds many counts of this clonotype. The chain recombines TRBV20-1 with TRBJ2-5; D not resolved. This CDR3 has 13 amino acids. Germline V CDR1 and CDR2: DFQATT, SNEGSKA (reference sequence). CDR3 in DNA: TGCAGCACCACATGGTCTATCCAAGAGACCCAGTACTTC. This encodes CSTTWSIQETQYF.

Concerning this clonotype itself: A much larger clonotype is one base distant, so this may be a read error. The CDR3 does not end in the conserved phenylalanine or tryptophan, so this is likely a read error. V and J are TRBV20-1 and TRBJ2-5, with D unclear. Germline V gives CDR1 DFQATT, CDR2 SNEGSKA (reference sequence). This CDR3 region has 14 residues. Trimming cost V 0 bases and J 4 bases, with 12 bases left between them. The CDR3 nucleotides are TGCAGTGCTAGAGATCTGGTTAGACCAGAGACCCAGTACCTC. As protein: CSARDLVRPETQYL.

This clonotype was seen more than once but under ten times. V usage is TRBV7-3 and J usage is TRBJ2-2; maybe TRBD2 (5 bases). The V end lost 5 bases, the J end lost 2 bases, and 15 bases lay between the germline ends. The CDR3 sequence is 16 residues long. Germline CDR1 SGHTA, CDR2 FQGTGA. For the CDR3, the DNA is TGTGCCAGCAGCCCCAAGCAGCGGACCAACACCGGGGAGCTGTTTTTT. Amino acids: CASSPKQRTNTGELFF.

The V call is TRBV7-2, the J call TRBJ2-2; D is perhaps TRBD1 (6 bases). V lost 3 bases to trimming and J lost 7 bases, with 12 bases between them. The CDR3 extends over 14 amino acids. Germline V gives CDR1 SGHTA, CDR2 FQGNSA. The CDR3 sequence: CASSFAGAGGELFF. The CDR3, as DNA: TGTGCCAGCAGCTTTGCAGGGGCCGGCGGGGAGCTGTTTTTT.

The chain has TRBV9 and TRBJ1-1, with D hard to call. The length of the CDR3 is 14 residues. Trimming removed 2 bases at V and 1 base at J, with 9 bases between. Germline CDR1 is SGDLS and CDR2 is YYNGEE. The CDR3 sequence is CASSVTSGNTEAFF. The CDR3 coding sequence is TGTGCCAGCAGCGTTACGAGCGGGAACACTGAAGCTTTCTTT.

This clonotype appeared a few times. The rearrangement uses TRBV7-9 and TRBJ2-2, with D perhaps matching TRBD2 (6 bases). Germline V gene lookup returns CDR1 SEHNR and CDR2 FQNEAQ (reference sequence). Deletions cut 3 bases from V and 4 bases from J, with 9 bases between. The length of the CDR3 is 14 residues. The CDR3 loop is CASSLTSSTGELFF. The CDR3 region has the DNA TGTGCCAGCAGCTTGACTAGTTCCACCGGGGAGCTGTTTTTT.